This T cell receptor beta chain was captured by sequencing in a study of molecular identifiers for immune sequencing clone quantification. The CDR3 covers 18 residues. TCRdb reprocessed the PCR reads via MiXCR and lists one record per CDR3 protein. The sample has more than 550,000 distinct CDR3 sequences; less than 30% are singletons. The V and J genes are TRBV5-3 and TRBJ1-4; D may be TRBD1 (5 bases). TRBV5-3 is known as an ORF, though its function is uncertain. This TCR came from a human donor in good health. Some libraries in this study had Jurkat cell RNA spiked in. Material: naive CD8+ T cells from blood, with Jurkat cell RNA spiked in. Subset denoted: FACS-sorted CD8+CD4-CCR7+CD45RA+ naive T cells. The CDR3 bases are TGTGACAGCAGCGGCGGGACGGATACCTATTCAACTAATGAAAAACTGTTTTTT. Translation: CDSSGGTDTYSTNEKLFF.